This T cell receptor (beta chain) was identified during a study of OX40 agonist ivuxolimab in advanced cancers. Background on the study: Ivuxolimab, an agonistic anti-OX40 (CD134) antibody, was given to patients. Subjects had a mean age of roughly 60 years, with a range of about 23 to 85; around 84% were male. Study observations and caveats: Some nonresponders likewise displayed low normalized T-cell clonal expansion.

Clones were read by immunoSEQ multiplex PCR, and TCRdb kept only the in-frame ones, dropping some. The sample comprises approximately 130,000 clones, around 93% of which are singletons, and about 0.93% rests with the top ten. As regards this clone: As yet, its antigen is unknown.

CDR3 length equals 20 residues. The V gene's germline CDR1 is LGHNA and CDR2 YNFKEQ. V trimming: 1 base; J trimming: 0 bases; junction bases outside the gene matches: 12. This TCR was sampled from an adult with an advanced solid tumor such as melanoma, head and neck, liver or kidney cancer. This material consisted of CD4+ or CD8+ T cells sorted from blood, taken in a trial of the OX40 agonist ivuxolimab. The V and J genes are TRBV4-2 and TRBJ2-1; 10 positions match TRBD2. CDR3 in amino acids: CASSQGPPSGGQSSYNEQFF. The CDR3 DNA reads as TGTGCCAGCAGCCAAGGACCCCCTAGCGGGGGCCAATCCTCCTACAATGAGCAGTTCTTC.